The 22 T cell receptor beta chains presented below share a single source sample, sequenced in a study of blood T cells in healthy people across ages. Then a second PCR, running about 6 to 12 cycles, was carried out with a sample-barcoded 5' primer and a J-beta primer mix. TCRdb independently ran MiXCR on the 5' RACE reads; one entry per CDR3 protein. The table has about 780,000 distinct CDR3 sequences, more than 35% seen once. The sample consisted of blood. These receptors were collected from a man of 80 years or more in good health.

The V call is TRBV27, the J call TRBJ2-3, with 7 bases aligning to TRBD1. The CDR3 runs to 16 residues. Germline V gene lookup returns CDR1 MNHEY and CDR2 SMNVEV (reference sequence). With 3 bases clipped from V and 4 bases from J, the junction kept 10 bases outside the gene matches. The CDR3 region is CASSFPGQDVADTQYF. Here the CDR3 DNA reads TGTGCCAGCAGTTTCCCTGGACAGGATGTTGCAGATACGCAGTATTTT.

The V gene is TRBV28, the J gene TRBJ2-3, with D perhaps matching TRBD1 (6 bases). Germline V gene sequence: CDR1 MDHEN, CDR2 SYDVKM. V gave up 5 bases and J gave up 1 base, with 19 bases separating them. The CDR3 loop spans 17 amino acids. The CDR3 coding sequence is TGTGCCAGCAGTCCCCCCGGGGTGGGGGCCGGCACAGATACGCAGTATTTT. Its protein product is CASSPPGVGAGTDTQYF.

The CDR3 coding sequence is TGCAGTGCTAGGCAGGGGGCCTACGACGAGCAGTACTTC. Amino acid sequence: CSARQGAYDEQYF. The chain employs TRBV20-1 and TRBJ2-5; TRBD1 aligns across 8 bases. The J call is uncertain, as TRBJ2-7 better fits the DNA end. This CDR3 contains 13 residues. CDR1 is DFQATT, CDR2 SNEGSKA, per germline (reference sequence).

The gene calls are TRBV11-2 and TRBJ2-3; tentatively, D is TRBD1 or TRBD2 (5 bases each). The CDR3 is 15 residues long. Germline V lookup: CDR1 SGHAT, CDR2 FQNNGV. V was cut by 1 base and J by 2 bases, with 10 bases left in between. DNA of the CDR3: TGTGCCAGCAGCTTAGGAGGGGATTCCACAGATACGCAGTATTTT. This codes for CASSLGGDSTDTQYF. Supplemented by reference TRBV11-2 and TRBJ2-3, the full variable domain reads EAGVAQSPRYKIIEKRQSVAFWCNPISGHATLYWYQQILGQGPKLLIQFQNNGVVDDSQLPKDRFSAERLKGVDSTLKIQPAKLEDSAVYLCASSLGGDSTDTQYFGPGTRLTVL.

This clonotype was found many times. The chain recombines TRBV7-9 with TRBJ2-7; possible D gene TRBD1, 5 bases. The CDR3 runs to 14 residues. Germline CDR1 is SEHNR and CDR2 is FQNEAQ (reference sequence). V lost 1 base to trimming and J lost 3 bases, with 10 bases between them. The CDR3 loop reads CASSLGQRIYEQYF. The DNA for the CDR3 is TGTGCCAGCAGCTTAGGACAGCGTATCTACGAGCAGTACTTC.

This clonotype was counted between two and nine times. The chain recombines TRBV20-1 with TRBJ2-4, with TRBD1 matching over 9 bases. V gave up 6 bases and J gave up 3 bases; unmatched junction bases: 3. The CDR3 is 13 amino acids. Germline V CDR1 and CDR2: DFQATT, SNEGSKA (reference sequence). Written as DNA, the CDR3 is TGCAGTGCCACGGACAGGGGCAAAAACATTCAGTACTTC. Amino acid sequence: CSATDRGKNIQYF.

V and J are TRBV29-1 and TRBJ2-5, with D perhaps matching TRBD2 (6 bases). The J call may be in error: the DNA end matches TRBJ2-7 better. Germline values: CDR1 SQVTM, CDR2 ANQGSEA. The CDR3 length is 14 residues. The CDR3 is CSVDGGFLGYEQYF. CDR3 nucleotide sequence: TGCAGCGTGGACGGGGGTTTCTTAGGCTACGAGCAGTACTTC.

The chain employs TRBV28 and TRBJ1-2; D gene uncertain. Trimming removed 5 bases at V and 10 bases at J, with 20 bases between. CDR3 length equals 14 residues. The germline CDR1 and CDR2 sequences are MDHEN and SYDVKM. CDR3 protein: CASSRPGDLKDYTF. The CDR3 bases are TGTGCCAGCAGTAGACCGGGAGACCTAAAGGACTACACCTTC.

The J gene is TRBJ2-7, the V gene TRBV29-1; TRBD1 or TRBD2 may be the D gene (6 bases each). Per germline, CDR1 SQVTM and CDR2 ANQGSEA. CDR3 length: 13 residues. Trimming removed 3 bases from V and 2 bases from J, with 11 bases in between. The CDR3 nucleotides are TGCAGCGTTGAGGGGGGCGGAACCTACGAGCAGTACTTC. Its translation is CSVEGGGTYEQYF.

The table lists this clonotype with a count of one. This sequence may be a read error, since a much larger clone differs from it by one base. The chain joins TRBV29-1 to TRBJ2-3; D tentatively reads TRBD1 or TRBD2 (5 bases each). CDR1 is SQVTM and CDR2 is ANQGSEA in the germline V gene. The CDR3 runs 16 residues. V was pared by 1 base and J by 0 bases, with 14 bases between. The DNA of the CDR3 is TGCAGCGTTGAAGCCCCCGGGGCTAGGAGCACAGATACGCAGTATTTT. Translating it yields CSVEAPGARSTDTQYF.

The V gene is TRBV5-6, the J gene TRBJ2-3; 13 nucleotides match TRBD2. Trimming at V came to 2 bases and at J to 4 bases, leaving 7 bases not matched to a gene. The CDR3 runs 17 residues. Germline V gene lookup returns CDR1 SGHDT and CDR2 YYEEEE. CDR3 DNA sequence: TGTGCCAGCAGCTTCTTCCTGACTAGCGGGGGGCCAGATACGCAGTATTTT. Protein: CASSFFLTSGGPDTQYF. The whole variable domain, remainder taken from reference TRBV5-6 and TRBJ2-3, is DAGVTQSPTHLIKTRGQQVTLRCSPKSGHDTVSWYQQALGQGPQFIFQYYEEEERQRGNFPDRFSGHQFPNYSSELNVNALLLGDSALYLCASSFFLTSGGPDTQYFGPGTRLTVL.

The chain has TRBV30 and TRBJ2-5, with D possibly TRBD2 on 5 matching bases. Germline assignment: CDR1 GTSNPN and CDR2 SVGIG (reference sequence). The CDR3 has 12 residues. V was trimmed by 1 base and J by 11 bases, leaving 14 bases between them. The CDR3 reads CAWSADLWEQYF. The CDR3 bases are TGTGCCTGGAGTGCGGACCTTTGGGAGCAGTACTTC.

This chain joins TRBV7-2 and TRBJ2-1; TRBD2 aligns across 10 bases. CDR3 length: 20 amino acids. Trimming removed 2 bases from V and 2 bases from J; junction bases left unmatched: 15. CDR1 is SGHTA, CDR2 FQGNSA, per germline. Written as DNA, the CDR3 is TGTGCCAGCAGCTTACTTCCCCCGGGACTAGCGACAAACCCCTACAATGAGCAGTTCTTC. This encodes CASSLLPPGLATNPYNEQFF.

This chain connects TRBV5-1 to TRBJ2-7; possibly TRBD1 for D (6 bases). Trimming cost V 6 bases and J 10 bases, with 26 bases left between them. Germline V gives CDR1 SGHRS, CDR2 YFSETQ. The CDR3 length is 15 residues. The chain's CDR3 is CASTTVVGTPGAQYF. The CDR3 DNA follows: TGCGCCAGCACCACCGTCGTGGGCACCCCAGGGGCCCAGTACTTC.

The gene calls are TRBV27 and TRBJ2-1, with TRBD2 matching 9 bases. The CDR3 consists of 14 residues. Germline CDR1 MNHEY, CDR2 SMNVEV (reference sequence). With 10 bases clipped from V and 9 bases from J, the junction kept 13 bases outside the gene matches. The chain's CDR3 is CATRGGSGRSEQFF. CDR3 sequence (DNA): TGTGCCACCCGGGGAGGAAGCGGGAGGAGTGAGCAGTTCTTC.

The chain links TRBV20-1 to TRBJ1-5; 8 bases are shared with TRBD1. The CDR3 sequence is 11 residues long. With 6 bases clipped from V and 11 bases from J, the junction kept 6 bases outside the gene matches. The germline CDR1 and CDR2 sequences are DFQATT and SNEGSKA (reference sequence). The CDR3, as DNA: TGCAGTGCAAAAGGACAGGGATCCCAGCATTTT. Its protein is CSAKGQGSQHF.

The V call is TRBV12-3 or TRBV12-4, the J call TRBJ2-6; 13 bases agree with TRBD2. The CDR3 covers 16 residues. V was clipped by 8 bases and J by 2 bases; unmatched bases: 3. The CDR3 coding sequence is TGTGCCAGCCGACTAGCGGGAGGCGCTGGGGCCAACGTCCTGACTTTC. Protein product: CASRLAGGAGANVLTF.

About this clonotype: The junction departs from the called germline gene at one end, perhaps through a read error. This chain uses TRBV12-3 or TRBV12-4 with TRBJ1-2; D is unclear. The CDR3 spans 12 residues. The CDR3 DNA follows: TGTGTCAGCAGTTCCGCTAACTATGGCTACACCTTC. This translates into CVSSSANYGYTF.

V is TRBV27 and J is TRBJ1-2; TRBD1 agrees at 7 bases. J lost 3 bases, V lost 8 bases, and 6 bases had no gene match. The CDR3 totals 13 residues. From germline, CDR1 is MNHEY and CDR2 SMNVEV (reference sequence). The CDR3 here is CASGGQPDYGYTF. Written as DNA, the CDR3 is TGTGCCAGCGGGGGACAGCCCGACTATGGCTACACCTTC.

This clonotype has a handful of counts. The rearrangement links TRBV7-8 to TRBJ1-5; 7 bases are a match to TRBD1. Germline V gene sequence: CDR1 SGHVS, CDR2 FQNEAQ. The CDR3 totals 15 residues. V lost 5 bases and J lost 2; bases outside the gene matches: 6. CDR3 DNA: TGTGCCAGCAGCCCCCAGACAGGGCGCAATCAGCCCCAGCATTTT. This translates into CASSPQTGRNQPQHF.

The J gene is TRBJ2-7, the V gene TRBV4-2, with D possibly TRBD2 on 5 matching bases. The germline V gene has CDR1 LGHNA and CDR2 YNFKEQ. V was pared by 5 bases and J by 3 bases, with 17 bases between. The CDR3 has 15 amino acids. The CDR3 DNA reads TGTGCCAGCAGCGTGTCCCGGGATCTCAACTACGAGCAGTACTTC. Amino acid sequence: CASSVSRDLNYEQYF.

This clonotype was picked up many times. The gene calls are TRBV2 and TRBJ2-5; TRBD2 agrees at 7 bases. There are 13 residues in the CDR3. Germline CDR1 SNHLY, CDR2 FYNNEI. V was pared by 8 bases and J by 3 bases, with 6 bases of the junction left unmatched. DNA for the CDR3: TGTGCCAGCGGGAGGGACTACAAAGAGACCCAGTACTTC. The encoded protein is CASGRDYKETQYF.